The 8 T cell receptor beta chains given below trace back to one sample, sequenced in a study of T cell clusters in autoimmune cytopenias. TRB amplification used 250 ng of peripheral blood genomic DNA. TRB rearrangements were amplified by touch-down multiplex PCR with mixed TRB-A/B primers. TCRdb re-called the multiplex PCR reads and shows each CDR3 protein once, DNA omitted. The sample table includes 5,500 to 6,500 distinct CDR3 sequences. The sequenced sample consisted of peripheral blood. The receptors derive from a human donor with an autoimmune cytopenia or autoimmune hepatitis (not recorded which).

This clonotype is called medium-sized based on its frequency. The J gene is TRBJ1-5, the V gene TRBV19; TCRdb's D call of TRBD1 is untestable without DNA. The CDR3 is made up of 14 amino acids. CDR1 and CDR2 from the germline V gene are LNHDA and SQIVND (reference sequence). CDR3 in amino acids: CASNRQGGFQPQHF.

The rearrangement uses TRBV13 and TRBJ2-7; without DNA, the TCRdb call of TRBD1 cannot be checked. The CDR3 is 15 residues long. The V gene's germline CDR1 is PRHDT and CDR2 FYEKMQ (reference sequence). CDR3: CASSPMGGGTYEQYF.

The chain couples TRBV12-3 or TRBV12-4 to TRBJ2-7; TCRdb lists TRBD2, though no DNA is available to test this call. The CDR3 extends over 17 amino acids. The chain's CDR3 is CASSFQIGTSLSYEQYF.

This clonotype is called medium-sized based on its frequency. CDR3 amino acids: CASRESGANVLTF. The chain combines TRBV6-5 with TRBJ2-6. CDR1 MNHEY and CDR2 SVGAGI come from the germline V gene. The CDR3 loop spans 13 amino acids.

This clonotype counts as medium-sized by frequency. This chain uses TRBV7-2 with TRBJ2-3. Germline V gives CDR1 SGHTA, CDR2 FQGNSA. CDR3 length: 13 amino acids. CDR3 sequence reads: CASSWLLTDTQYF.

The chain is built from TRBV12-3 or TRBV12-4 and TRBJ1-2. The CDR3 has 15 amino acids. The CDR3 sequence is CASSQGGGRPLGYTF.

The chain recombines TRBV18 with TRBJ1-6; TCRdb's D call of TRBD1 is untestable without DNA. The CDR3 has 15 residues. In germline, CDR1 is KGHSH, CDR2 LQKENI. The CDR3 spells CASSQRTGTRSPLHF.

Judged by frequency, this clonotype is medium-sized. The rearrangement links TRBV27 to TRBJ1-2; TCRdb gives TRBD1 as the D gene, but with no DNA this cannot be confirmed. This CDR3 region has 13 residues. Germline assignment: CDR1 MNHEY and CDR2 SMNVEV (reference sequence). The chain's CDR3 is CASSLGQGLGYTF.